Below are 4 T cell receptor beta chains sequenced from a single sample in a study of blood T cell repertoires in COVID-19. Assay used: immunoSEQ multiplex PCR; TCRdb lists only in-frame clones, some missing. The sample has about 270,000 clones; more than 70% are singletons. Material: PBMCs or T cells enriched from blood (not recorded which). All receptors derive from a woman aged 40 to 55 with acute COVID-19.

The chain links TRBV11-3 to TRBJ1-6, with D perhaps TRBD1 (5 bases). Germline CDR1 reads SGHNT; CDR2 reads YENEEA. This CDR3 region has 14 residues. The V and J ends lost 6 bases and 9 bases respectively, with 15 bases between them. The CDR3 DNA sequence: TGTGCCAGCAGTTCAAATCGCGGGGGTTCACCCCTCCACTTT. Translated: CASSSNRGGSPLHF.

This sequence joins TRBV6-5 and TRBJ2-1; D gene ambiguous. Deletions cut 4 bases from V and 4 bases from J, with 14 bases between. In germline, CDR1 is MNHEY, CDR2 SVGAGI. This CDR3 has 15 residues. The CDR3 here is CASSSDSGLYNEQFF. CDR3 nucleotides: TGTGCCAGCAGTTCCGACTCCGGATTGTACAATGAGCAGTTCTTC.

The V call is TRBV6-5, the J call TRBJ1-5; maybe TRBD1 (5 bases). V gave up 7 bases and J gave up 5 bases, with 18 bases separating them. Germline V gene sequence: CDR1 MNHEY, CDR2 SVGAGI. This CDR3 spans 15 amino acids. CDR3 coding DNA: TGTGCCAGCACGAAAGACAACTTAGGGGATCAGCCCCAGCATTTT. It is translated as CASTKDNLGDQPQHF.

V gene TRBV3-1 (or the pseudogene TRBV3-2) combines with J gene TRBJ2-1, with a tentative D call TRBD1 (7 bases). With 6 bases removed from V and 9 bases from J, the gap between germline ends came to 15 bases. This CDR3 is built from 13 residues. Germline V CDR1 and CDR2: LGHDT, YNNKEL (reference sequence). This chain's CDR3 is CASRKGGGSEQFF. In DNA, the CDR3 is TGTGCCAGCAGAAAAGGAGGGGGCAGTGAGCAGTTCTTC.